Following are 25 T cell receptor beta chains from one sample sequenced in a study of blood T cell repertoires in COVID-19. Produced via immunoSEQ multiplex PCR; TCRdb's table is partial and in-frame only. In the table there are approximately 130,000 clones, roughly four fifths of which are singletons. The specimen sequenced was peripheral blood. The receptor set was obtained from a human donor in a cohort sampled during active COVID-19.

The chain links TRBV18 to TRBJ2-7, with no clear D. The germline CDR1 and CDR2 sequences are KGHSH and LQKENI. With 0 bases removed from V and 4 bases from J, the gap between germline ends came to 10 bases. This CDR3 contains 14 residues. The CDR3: CASSPPVAGYEQYF. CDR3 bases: TGTGCCAGCTCACCACCGGTAGCTGGGTACGAGCAGTACTTC.

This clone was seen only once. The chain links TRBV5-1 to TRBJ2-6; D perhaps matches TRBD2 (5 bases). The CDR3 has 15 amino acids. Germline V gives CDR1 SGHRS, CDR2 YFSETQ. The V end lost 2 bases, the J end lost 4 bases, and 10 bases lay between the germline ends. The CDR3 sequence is CASSFSAEGANVLTF. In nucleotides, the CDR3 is TGCGCCAGCAGCTTTAGCGCAGAGGGGGCCAACGTCCTGACTTTC.

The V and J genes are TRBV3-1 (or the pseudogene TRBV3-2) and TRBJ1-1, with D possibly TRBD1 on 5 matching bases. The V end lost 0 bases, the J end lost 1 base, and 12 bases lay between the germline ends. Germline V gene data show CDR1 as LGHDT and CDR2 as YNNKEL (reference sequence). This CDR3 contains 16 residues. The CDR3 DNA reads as TGTGCCAGCAGCCAAGACGGGCAGGGCGGGAACACTGAAGCTTTCTTT. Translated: CASSQDGQGGNTEAFF.

CDR3 protein: CAISEPRDSPNEQFF. As DNA, the CDR3 is TGTGCCATCAGTGAGCCCCGGGACAGTCCCAATGAGCAGTTCTTC. This sequence joins TRBV10-3 and TRBJ2-1, with 7 bases matching TRBD1. The CDR3 has 15 amino acids. Germline V CDR1 and CDR2: ENHRY, SYGVKD. V lost 2 bases and J lost 6; bases outside the gene matches: 7.

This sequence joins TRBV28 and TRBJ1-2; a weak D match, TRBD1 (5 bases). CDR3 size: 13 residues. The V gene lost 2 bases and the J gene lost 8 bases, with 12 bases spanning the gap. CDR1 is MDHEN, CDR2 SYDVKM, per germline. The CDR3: CASSLPAGQGYTF. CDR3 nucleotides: TGTGCCAGCAGTTTACCCGCAGGGCAGGGCTACACCTTC.

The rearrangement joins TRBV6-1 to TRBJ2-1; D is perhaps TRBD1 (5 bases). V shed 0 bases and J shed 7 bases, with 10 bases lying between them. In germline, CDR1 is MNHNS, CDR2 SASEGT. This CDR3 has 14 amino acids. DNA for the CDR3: TGTGCCAGCAGTGAAGCCCCAGGGCAAAATGAGCAGTTCTTC. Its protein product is CASSEAPGQNEQFF.

This CDR3 is CAISPGASTTDTQYF. The CDR3 DNA sequence: TGTGCCATCAGTCCCGGAGCCTCCACCACAGATACGCAGTATTTT. This rearrangement joins TRBV10-3 to TRBJ2-3; no firm D call. Germline loops: CDR1 ENHRY, CDR2 SYGVKD. The CDR3 sequence is 15 residues long. V was shortened by 5 bases and J by 2 bases, with 14 bases between the two germline ends.

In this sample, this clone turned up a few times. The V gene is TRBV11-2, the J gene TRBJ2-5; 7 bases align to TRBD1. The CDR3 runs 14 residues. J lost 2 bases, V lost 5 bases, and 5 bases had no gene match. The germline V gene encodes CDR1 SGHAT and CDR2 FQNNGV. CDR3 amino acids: CASSPRTGQETQYF. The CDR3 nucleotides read TGTGCCAGCAGCCCGCGGACAGGACAAGAGACCCAGTACTTC.

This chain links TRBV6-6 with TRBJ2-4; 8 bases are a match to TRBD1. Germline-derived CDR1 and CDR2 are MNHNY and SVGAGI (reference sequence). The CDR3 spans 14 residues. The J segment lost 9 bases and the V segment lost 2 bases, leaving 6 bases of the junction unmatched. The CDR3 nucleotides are TGTGCCAGCAGTTACAACAGGGGGAAGAGCATTCAGTACTTC. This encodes CASSYNRGKSIQYF.

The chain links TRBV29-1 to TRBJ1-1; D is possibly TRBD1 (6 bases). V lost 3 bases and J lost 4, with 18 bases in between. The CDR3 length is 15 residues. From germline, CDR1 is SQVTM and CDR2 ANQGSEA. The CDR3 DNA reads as TGCAGCGTTGACGGATACCAGGGGAAGACCACTGAAGCTTTCTTT. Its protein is CSVDGYQGKTTEAFF.

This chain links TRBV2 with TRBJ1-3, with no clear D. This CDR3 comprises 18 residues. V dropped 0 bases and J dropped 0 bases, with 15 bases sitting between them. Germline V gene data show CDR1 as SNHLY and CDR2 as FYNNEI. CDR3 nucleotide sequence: TGTGCCAGCAGTGAAGCGGTAAAGGGAGCCCTCTCTGGAAACACCATATATTTT. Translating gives CASSEAVKGALSGNTIYF.

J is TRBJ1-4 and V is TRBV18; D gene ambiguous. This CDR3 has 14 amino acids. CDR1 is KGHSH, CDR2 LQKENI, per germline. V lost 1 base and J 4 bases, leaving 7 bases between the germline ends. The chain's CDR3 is CASSPRAVNEKLFF. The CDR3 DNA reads TGTGCCAGCTCACCACGGGCCGTTAATGAAAAACTGTTTTTT.

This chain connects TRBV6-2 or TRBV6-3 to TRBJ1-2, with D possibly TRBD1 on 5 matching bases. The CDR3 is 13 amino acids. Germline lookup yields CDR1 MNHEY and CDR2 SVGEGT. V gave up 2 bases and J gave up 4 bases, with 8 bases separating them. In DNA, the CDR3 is TGTGCCAGCAGTTACCTGACAGCCTATGGCTACACCTTC. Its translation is CASSYLTAYGYTF.

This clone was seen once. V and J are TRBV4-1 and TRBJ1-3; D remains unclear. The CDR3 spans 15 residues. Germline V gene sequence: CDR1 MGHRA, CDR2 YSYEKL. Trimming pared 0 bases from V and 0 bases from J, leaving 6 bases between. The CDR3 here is CASSQEERSGNTIYF. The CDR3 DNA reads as TGCGCCAGCAGCCAAGAAGAGCGCTCTGGAAACACCATATATTTT.

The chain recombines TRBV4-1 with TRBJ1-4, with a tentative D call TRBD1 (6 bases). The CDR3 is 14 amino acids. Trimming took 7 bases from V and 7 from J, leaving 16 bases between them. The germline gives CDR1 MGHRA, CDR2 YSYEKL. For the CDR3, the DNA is TGCGCCAGCAAAAAACAGGGATACGGTGAAAAACTGTTTTTT. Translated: CASKKQGYGEKLFF.

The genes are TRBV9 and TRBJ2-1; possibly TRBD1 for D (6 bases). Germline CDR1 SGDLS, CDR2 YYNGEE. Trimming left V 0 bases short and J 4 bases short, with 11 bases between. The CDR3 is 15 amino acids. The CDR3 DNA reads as TGTGCCAGCAGCGTAGGGCAGGGGCCATACAATGAGCAGTTCTTC. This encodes CASSVGQGPYNEQFF.

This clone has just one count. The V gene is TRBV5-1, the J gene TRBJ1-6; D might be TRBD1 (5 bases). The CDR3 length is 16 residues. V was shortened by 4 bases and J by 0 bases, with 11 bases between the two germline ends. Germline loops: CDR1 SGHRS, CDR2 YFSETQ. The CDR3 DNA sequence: TGCGCCAGCAGCACAGACAGATCCTCCTATAATTCACCCCTCCACTTT. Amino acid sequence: CASSTDRSSYNSPLHF. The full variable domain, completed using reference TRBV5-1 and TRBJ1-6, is KAGVTQTPRYLIKTRGQQVTLSCSPISGHRSVSWYQQTPGQGLQFLFEYFSETQRNKGNFPGRFSGRQFSNSRSEMNVSTLELGDSALYLCASSTDRSSYNSPLHFGNGTRLTVT.

The CDR3 reads CASSPWDRERIAQYF. The CDR3 DNA reads as TGTGCCAGCAGCCCGTGGGACAGGGAGCGTATAGCCCAGTACTTC. The V and J genes are TRBV5-6 and TRBJ2-5; 9 positions agree with TRBD1. Per germline, CDR1 SGHDT and CDR2 YYEEEE. Germline trimming cut 4 bases from V and 9 bases from J; bases unmatched to any gene: 13. The CDR3 has 15 residues.

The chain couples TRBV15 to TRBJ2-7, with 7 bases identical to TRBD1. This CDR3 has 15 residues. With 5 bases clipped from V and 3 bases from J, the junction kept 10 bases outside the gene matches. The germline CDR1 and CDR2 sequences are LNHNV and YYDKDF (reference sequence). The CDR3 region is CATSRNRDSSYEQYF. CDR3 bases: TGTGCCACCAGCCGTAACCGGGACAGTAGCTACGAGCAGTACTTC.

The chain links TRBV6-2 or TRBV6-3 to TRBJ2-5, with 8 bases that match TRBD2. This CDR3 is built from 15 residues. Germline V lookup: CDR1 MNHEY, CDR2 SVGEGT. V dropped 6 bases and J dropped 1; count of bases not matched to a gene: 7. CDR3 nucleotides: TGTGCCAGCAGCCCCCCGGGAGGGCGCCAAGAGACCCAGTACTTC. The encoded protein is CASSPPGGRQETQYF.

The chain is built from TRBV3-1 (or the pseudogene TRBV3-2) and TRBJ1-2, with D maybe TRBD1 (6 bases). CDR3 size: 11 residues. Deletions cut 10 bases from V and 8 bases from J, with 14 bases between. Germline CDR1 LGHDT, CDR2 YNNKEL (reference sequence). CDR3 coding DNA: TGTGCCACCGGAAACAGGGTCGGCTACACCTTC. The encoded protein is CATGNRVGYTF.

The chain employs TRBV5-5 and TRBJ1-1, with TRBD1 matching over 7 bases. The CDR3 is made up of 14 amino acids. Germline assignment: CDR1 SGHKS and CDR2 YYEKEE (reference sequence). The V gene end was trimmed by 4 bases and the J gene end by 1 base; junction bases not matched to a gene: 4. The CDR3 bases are TGTGCCAGCAGCCTGGACAGGCGGAACACTGAAGCTTTCTTT. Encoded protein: CASSLDRRNTEAFF.

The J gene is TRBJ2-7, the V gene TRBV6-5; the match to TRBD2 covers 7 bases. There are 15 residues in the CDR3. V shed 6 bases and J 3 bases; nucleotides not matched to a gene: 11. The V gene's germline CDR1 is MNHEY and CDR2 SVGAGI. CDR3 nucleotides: TGTGCCAGCAGGTCTGGGCGGGGGAACGTCTACGAGCAGTACTTC. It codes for CASRSGRGNVYEQYF.

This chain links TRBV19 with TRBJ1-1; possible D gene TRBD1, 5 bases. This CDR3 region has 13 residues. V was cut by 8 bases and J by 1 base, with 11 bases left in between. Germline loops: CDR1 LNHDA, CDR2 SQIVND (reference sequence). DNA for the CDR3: TGTGCCAGTGGCTGGGGCGGGAACACTGAAGCTTTCTTT. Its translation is CASGWGGNTEAFF.

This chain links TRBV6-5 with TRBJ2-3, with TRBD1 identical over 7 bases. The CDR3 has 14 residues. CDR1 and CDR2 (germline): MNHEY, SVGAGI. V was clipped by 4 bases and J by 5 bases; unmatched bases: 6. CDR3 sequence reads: CASSSSRGRDTQYF. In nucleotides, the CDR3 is TGTGCCAGCAGTTCCTCGAGGGGGCGAGATACGCAGTATTTT.